The present entry profiles one T cell receptor (beta chain) with its context. This receptor's antigen is unknown. It has no much larger one-base neighbor in the sample; base qualities were not kept. The data were taken from a study of blood T cells in healthy people across ages (dated by TCRdb to about 2015). About the full investigation: In model experiments, template switching captured roughly one uniquely barcoded TCR beta cDNA molecule for every two T cells. To track age-related changes in TCR beta repertoire diversity, the study relied on deep sequencing normalized with unique cDNA molecular identifiers. The donors were divided into four age groups: young (average roughly 15 years), middle-aged (roughly 42), aged (roughly 60) and long-lived (82). To avoid experimental bias, donors of different ages were distributed randomly across sequencing lanes. Two additional independent replicas of 1 million unique cDNA reads from the same blood draw were analyzed for two donors (one aged 18 to 30 and one aged 80 or older). Findings and caveats that apply to the study as a whole: The percentage of naive T cells measured by flow cytometry correlated strongly with observed TCR beta diversity. Compared with the aged group, more naive CD4+ T cells, fewer expanded clones and increased TCR diversity were shown by the long-lived group, suggesting age selection. The CMV infection status of donors was not known, potentially confounding age-related changes in expanded clonotypes. Bulk unsorted PBMC profiling prevented conclusive comparison of naive and antigen-experienced compartments. As age increased, observed TCR beta diversity per million T cells dropped in a roughly linear way, and a significant reduction was already evident by age around 41. Estimates of total diversity based on one million sequenced T cells were regarded as lower bounds and as underestimates.

Systemically healthy Caucasian individuals from Russia, around 39 in total and aged roughly 6 to 95 years, were included as donors. Each donor gave about 11 milliliters of peripheral blood, drawn into EDTA-treated Vacutainer tubes. Ficoll-Paque density-gradient centrifugation was used to isolate PBMCs, with at least 6.5 million per sample. Trizol reagent was used to extract total RNA from PBMCs, with at least 6 micrograms per sample. Naive CD45RAhigh/CD27high T cell percentages were measured by flow cytometry on a PBMC aliquot from every donor. The method behind the library was 5' RACE. A second PCR of roughly 6 to 12 cycles was performed with a sample-barcoded 5' primer and a J-beta primer mix. A unique molecular identifier was introduced onto each TCR beta cDNA molecule by a template-switch 5' adaptor carrying 12 random nucleotides. At least 3 million CDR3-containing paired-end reads were obtained from each sample. First-strand cDNA synthesis was performed from all RNA using the Mint cDNA synthesis kit, with priming by a TRBC-specific oligonucleotide. After uracil-DNA glycosylase treatment, a first 18-cycle PCR used universal primers M1SS and BC2_uni_R on all cDNA. The authors' pipeline ran thus. Each sample was normalized by randomly selecting 1 million high-quality reads, each carrying a distinct molecular identifier. Reads with shared molecular identifiers were discarded instead of being binned into consensus sequences. MiTCR, run with a Q25 quality threshold and the strictest error-elimination algorithm, handled CDR3 identification, clonotype clustering and error correction. A nonparametric unseen species model using Euler transformation provided a lower-bound estimate of total TCR beta diversity. In TCRdb, the public reads were trimmed at Q25 with fastp and aligned with MiXCR, with productive beta chains retained. Under each unique CDR3 protein, matching rows form one entry showing the most common genes and DNA. In this record, the V and J calls reflect TCRdb's handling and not the investigators' own analysis. Counted in this sample were roughly 1.9 million distinct CDR3 sequences; about 39% of them appeared once. 20% to 25% of the sample is taken by the ten largest.

The germline V gene encodes CDR1 DFQATT and CDR2 SNEGSKA (reference sequence). Trimming leaves V shorter by 5 bases and J shorter by 5 bases, with the junction holding 18 bases beyond the gene matches. The CDR3 has 18 amino acids, counting the end cysteine and phenylalanine. Left in the record is the CDR3 DNA by itself, 54 bases read in frame from the first base. The TCR sequence derives from a human donor in good health. The rearrangement combines TRBV20-1 with TRBJ2-3, with TRBD2 matching 11 junction bases. The specimen sequenced was blood. The CDR3 in this case is CSAGFGTRSGLAEDTQYF. The DNA reads TGCAGTGCTGGCTTCGGGACACGGTCGGGACTAGCGGAAGATACGCAGTATTTT.